These T cell receptor beta chains were read from a single sample in a study of neurological immune-mediated disorders. Each CDR3 protein is one row after TCRdb ran MiXCR on the 5' RACE reads. Counted here are tens of thousands of distinct CDR3 sequences, more than 15% occurring once; the ten biggest clones make up approximately 15%. The sequenced material came from PBMCs. The receptors derive from a woman aged 40 to 49 in good health. Each CDR3 is given with its conserved first and last residue. The D gene is left open where the match is weak. Clone size, where shown, is once, few, many, or a class for clones that have expanded.

j_gene: TRBJ2-2; d_gene: NA; abundance: many; v_gene: TRBV6-6; CDR3nt: TGTGCCAGCAGTTACGGCGAGGGGGAGAGGATGGCCGGGGAGCTGTTTTTT; CDR3aa: CASSYGEGERMAGELFF
j_gene: TRBJ1-1; d_gene: NA; abundance: few; v_gene: TRBV5-1; CDR3nt: TGCGCCAGCAGCTTGTTTGTTCCGGGGAGCACTGAAGCTTTCTTT; CDR3aa: CASSLFVPGSTEAFF
j_gene: TRBJ1-3; d_gene: TRBD1; abundance: many; v_gene: TRBV12-3/TRBV12-4; CDR3nt: TGTGCCAGCAGTCCGGACAGGGGTGGAAACACCATATATTTT; CDR3aa: CASSPDRGGNTIYF
j_gene: TRBJ2-1; d_gene: TRBD2; abundance: NA; v_gene: TRBV7-6; CDR3nt: TGTGCCAGCGGACCGAGCGGGGGAATCTACAATGAGCAGTTCTTC; CDR3aa: CASGPSGGIYNEQFF
j_gene: TRBJ1-2; d_gene: NA; abundance: many; v_gene: TRBV7-9; CDR3nt: TGTGCCAGCAGCTCTTCCTATGGCTACACCTTC; CDR3aa: CASSSSYGYTF
j_gene: TRBJ1-1; d_gene: NA; abundance: many; v_gene: TRBV6-2/TRBV6-3; CDR3nt: TGTGCCAGCAGTTACAGGGAGAGGGAGTTTCGGAACACTGAAGCTTTCTTT; CDR3aa: CASSYREREFRNTEAFF
j_gene: TRBJ2-2; d_gene: TRBD2; abundance: many; v_gene: TRBV6-2/TRBV6-3; CDR3nt: TGTGCCAGCAGCAACGGGGGGGCGAACACCGGGGAGCTGTTTTTT; CDR3aa: CASSNGGANTGELFF
j_gene: TRBJ2-1; d_gene: TRBD1; abundance: many; v_gene: TRBV12-3/TRBV12-4; CDR3nt: TGTGCCAGCAACCCGGACAGGGTCTTAGGTGAGCAGTTCTTC; CDR3aa: CASNPDRVLGEQFF
j_gene: TRBJ2-1; d_gene: NA; abundance: many; v_gene: TRBV4-3; CDR3nt: TGCGCCAGCAGCCAAGGAATACCCGTACTTCTTGGCAGGGGCAATGAGCAGTTCTTC; CDR3aa: CASSQGIPVLLGRGNEQFF
j_gene: TRBJ1-1; d_gene: NA; abundance: few; v_gene: TRBV10-3; CDR3nt: TGTGCCACCCGATGGGGAGGGCTGACCACTGAAGCTTTCTTT; CDR3aa: CATRWGGLTTEAFF
j_gene: TRBJ2-3; d_gene: NA; abundance: NA; v_gene: TRBV7-7; CDR3nt: TGTGCTAGCAGCTTAGCCGGATTCACAGATACGCAGTATTTT; CDR3aa: CASSLAGFTDTQYF
j_gene: TRBJ2-3; d_gene: TRBD1; abundance: many; v_gene: TRBV24-1; CDR3nt: TGTGCCACCAGTGACACCGGGACAGGGGTATACGATACGCAGTATTTT; CDR3aa: CATSDTGTGVYDTQYF
j_gene: TRBJ1-2; d_gene: NA; abundance: many; v_gene: TRBV6-6; CDR3nt: TGTGCCACCAGACGGCAGGGGAACTATGGCTACACCTTC; CDR3aa: CATRRQGNYGYTF
j_gene: TRBJ2-5; d_gene: NA; abundance: many; v_gene: TRBV7-2; CDR3nt: TGTGCCAGCAGCTTAGAAAGGGTACAAGAGACCCAGTACTTC; CDR3aa: CASSLERVQETQYF
j_gene: TRBJ2-7; d_gene: TRBD2; abundance: many; v_gene: TRBV3-1; CDR3nt: TGTGCCAGCAGCCAAGGACGCGTCCTAGCGGGGAACAACGAGCAGTACTTC; CDR3aa: CASSQGRVLAGNNEQYF
j_gene: TRBJ2-3; d_gene: NA; abundance: many; v_gene: TRBV5-1; CDR3nt: TGCGCCAGCAGCGTCACAGGGAGGTTCAGCACAGATACGCAGTATTTT; CDR3aa: CASSVTGRFSTDTQYF
j_gene: TRBJ1-2; d_gene: NA; abundance: many; v_gene: TRBV13; CDR3nt: TGTGCCAGCAGCTTTCGCGGGGATAACTATGGCTACACCTTC; CDR3aa: CASSFRGDNYGYTF
j_gene: TRBJ2-1; d_gene: NA; abundance: many; v_gene: TRBV11-2; CDR3nt: TGTGCCAGCATTGCAACCGCCAGGGCTTTCAGTGAGCAGTTCTTC; CDR3aa: CASIATARAFSEQFF
j_gene: TRBJ1-2; d_gene: NA; abundance: many; v_gene: TRBV29-1; CDR3nt: TGCAGCGTTGAAGTTACTGGCGGCTACACCTTC; CDR3aa: CSVEVTGGYTF
j_gene: TRBJ1-5; d_gene: NA; abundance: many; v_gene: TRBV28; CDR3nt: TGTGCCAGCAGTCTAGGGGCCAGGGGCGTCCGTCAGCCCCAGCATTTT; CDR3aa: CASSLGARGVRQPQHF
j_gene: TRBJ1-1; d_gene: NA; abundance: many; v_gene: TRBV5-5; CDR3nt: TGTGCCAGCAGCTCCCTACGGACAGCCCGTGCGGGCACTGAAGCTTTCTTT; CDR3aa: CASSSLRTARAGTEAFF
j_gene: TRBJ2-2; d_gene: TRBD1; abundance: many; v_gene: TRBV29-1; CDR3nt: TGCAGCGTGGGGACAGCGAACACCGGGGAGCTGTTTTTT; CDR3aa: CSVGTANTGELFF
j_gene: TRBJ2-2; d_gene: TRBD1; abundance: many; v_gene: TRBV4-2; CDR3nt: TGTGCCAGCAGCCGCGCTCGGGGACAGGGGCTTCTTCCCACGAACACCGGGGAGCTGTTTTTT; CDR3aa: CASSRARGQGLLPTNTGELFF
j_gene: TRBJ2-3; d_gene: NA; abundance: many; v_gene: TRBV5-1; CDR3nt: TGCGCCAGCAGGCAGGGCACAGATACGCAGTATTTT; CDR3aa: CASRQGTDTQYF
j_gene: TRBJ2-5; d_gene: TRBD2; abundance: many; v_gene: TRBV6-5; CDR3nt: TGTGCCAGCAGTCGGCTGCCGGGACTAGCGGGGGGGTCCGGGGAGACCCAGTACTTC; CDR3aa: CASSRLPGLAGGSGETQYF
j_gene: TRBJ2-5; d_gene: TRBD2; abundance: many; v_gene: TRBV20-1; CDR3nt: TGCAGTGCCGCCGGACTAGCGGGCCTTTACTTC; CDR3aa: CSAAGLAGLYF
j_gene: TRBJ2-1; d_gene: NA; abundance: many; v_gene: TRBV5-1; CDR3nt: TGCGCCAGCAGCTTGACCAGGGAGCGGGAGCAGTTCTTC; CDR3aa: CASSLTREREQFF
j_gene: TRBJ2-4; d_gene: NA; abundance: many; v_gene: TRBV7-2; CDR3nt: TGTGCCAGCAGCCTTACCAAAAACATTCAGTACTTC; CDR3aa: CASSLTKNIQYF
j_gene: TRBJ1-3; d_gene: NA; abundance: many; v_gene: TRBV5-1; CDR3nt: TGCGCCAGCAGCTTAAGACCTTCTGGAAACACCATATATTTT; CDR3aa: CASSLRPSGNTIYF
j_gene: TRBJ1-4; d_gene: TRBD1; abundance: many; v_gene: TRBV4-1; CDR3nt: TGCGCCAGCAGCCAGTTCCCCAGGGGGCGTGATGAAAAACTGTTTTTT; CDR3aa: CASSQFPRGRDEKLFF
j_gene: TRBJ2-7; d_gene: TRBD1; abundance: NA; v_gene: TRBV12-3/TRBV12-4; CDR3nt: TGTGCCAGAAGACGCGACAGGGACCACGAGCAGTACTTC; CDR3aa: CARRRDRDHEQYF
j_gene: TRBJ1-1; d_gene: NA; abundance: many; v_gene: TRBV7-8; CDR3nt: TGTGCCAGCAGCTTAGAGGCGTTGGGAGAAGCTTTCTTT; CDR3aa: CASSLEALGEAFF
j_gene: TRBJ2-1; d_gene: TRBD2; abundance: many; v_gene: TRBV7-2; CDR3nt: TGTGCCAGCAGCGGAAGCGGGGGGACCTACAATGAGCAGTTCTTC; CDR3aa: CASSGSGGTYNEQFF
j_gene: TRBJ2-7; d_gene: NA; abundance: many; v_gene: TRBV7-2; CDR3nt: TGTGCCAGCAGCTTATTGTCCGGCAGGGACTACGAGCAGTACTTC; CDR3aa: CASSLLSGRDYEQYF
j_gene: TRBJ1-2; d_gene: NA; abundance: many; v_gene: TRBV7-3; CDR3nt: TGTGCCAGCAGCCCCTCTCCCGGGGGACGATATGGCTACACCTTC; CDR3aa: CASSPSPGGRYGYTF
j_gene: TRBJ1-3; d_gene: NA; abundance: many; v_gene: TRBV5-6; CDR3nt: TGTGCCAGCAGCTTGGGTCGGCAATTCTCTGGAAACACCATATATTTT; CDR3aa: CASSLGRQFSGNTIYF
j_gene: TRBJ1-2; d_gene: TRBD1; abundance: many; v_gene: TRBV5-6; CDR3nt: TGTGCCAGCAGGGAATGGACAGGGGGCACCTATGGCTACACCTTC; CDR3aa: CASREWTGGTYGYTF
j_gene: TRBJ2-5; d_gene: NA; abundance: many; v_gene: TRBV20-1; CDR3nt: TGCAGTGCTAGAGCAACCGACAGGCGACTAGAGACCCAGTACTTC; CDR3aa: CSARATDRRLETQYF
j_gene: TRBJ1-4; d_gene: NA; abundance: NA; v_gene: TRBV7-2; CDR3nt: TGTACCAGCAGCTCGAGAAGGATCGGGCAGAGCTTTGAAAAACTGTTTTTT; CDR3aa: CTSSSRRIGQSFEKLFF
j_gene: TRBJ1-3; d_gene: TRBD1; abundance: many; v_gene: TRBV2; CDR3nt: TGTGCCAGCAGTGTGGACAGGGCTGGCGGAAACACCATATATTTT; CDR3aa: CASSVDRAGGNTIYF
j_gene: TRBJ2-3; d_gene: NA; abundance: NA; v_gene: TRBV5-6; CDR3nt: TGTGCCAGCAGCCAAGTCCAGGGGAAATCCTACGAGCAGTATTTT; CDR3aa: CASSQVQGKSYEQYF
j_gene: TRBJ2-1; d_gene: TRBD2; abundance: many; v_gene: TRBV5-1; CDR3nt: TGCGCCAGCAGCTCCGGACTAGCGGGGGGATACAATGAGCAGTTCTTC; CDR3aa: CASSSGLAGGYNEQFF
j_gene: TRBJ1-1; d_gene: NA; abundance: many; v_gene: TRBV5-1; CDR3nt: TGCGCCAGCGCTTTGGGTCTGAACACTGAAGCTTTCTTT; CDR3aa: CASALGLNTEAFF
j_gene: TRBJ1-1; d_gene: TRBD1; abundance: many; v_gene: TRBV12-3/TRBV12-4; CDR3nt: TGTGCCAGCAGTCTACAGGGGCGCGGAGAAGCTTTCTTT; CDR3aa: CASSLQGRGEAFF
j_gene: TRBJ2-5; d_gene: NA; abundance: many; v_gene: TRBV5-1; CDR3nt: TGCGCCAGCAGCATCCAAGGACAGACCCAGTACTTC; CDR3aa: CASSIQGQTQYF
j_gene: TRBJ1-3; d_gene: TRBD1; abundance: many; v_gene: TRBV5-1; CDR3nt: TGCGCCAGCAGCCCTGGGACAGGCGGCGGAAACACCATATATTTT; CDR3aa: CASSPGTGGGNTIYF
j_gene: TRBJ1-6; d_gene: TRBD1; abundance: many; v_gene: TRBV6-5; CDR3nt: TGTGCCAGCAGTTACGGGACCCCGGGACAGGGGGCTGGTTCACCCCTCCACTTT; CDR3aa: CASSYGTPGQGAGSPLHF
j_gene: TRBJ2-3; d_gene: TRBD2; abundance: many; v_gene: TRBV12-3/TRBV12-4; CDR3nt: TGTGCCAGCAGGGGACTAGCGGGGGGGCTTAATACGCAGTATTTT; CDR3aa: CASRGLAGGLNTQYF
j_gene: TRBJ1-2; d_gene: NA; abundance: many; v_gene: TRBV20-1; CDR3nt: TGCAGTGCTAGAGGGCCGGGGGCTGGGTACACCTTC; CDR3aa: CSARGPGAGYTF
j_gene: TRBJ2-2; d_gene: NA; abundance: many; v_gene: TRBV12-5; CDR3nt: TGTGCTAGTGGTTTGGACCGGGTCTTATTCCCCGGGGAGCTGTTTTTT; CDR3aa: CASGLDRVLFPGELFF
j_gene: TRBJ2-3; d_gene: NA; abundance: NA; v_gene: TRBV20-1; CDR3nt: TGCAGTGCTAGATTTCAGGGCGGGGGCCTAGCGGGCACAGATACGCAGTATTTT; CDR3aa: CSARFQGGGLAGTDTQYF
j_gene: TRBJ2-1; d_gene: TRBD2; abundance: many; v_gene: TRBV6-2/TRBV6-3; CDR3nt: TGTGCCAGCAGGCCTAGCGGGGGGTCTAACAATGAGCAGTTCTTC; CDR3aa: CASRPSGGSNNEQFF
j_gene: TRBJ2-5; d_gene: NA; abundance: few; v_gene: TRBV4-2; CDR3nt: TGTGCCAGCAGCCGAGAGACTTCGTCCGTAGAGACCCAGTACTTC; CDR3aa: CASSRETSSVETQYF
j_gene: TRBJ1-1; d_gene: NA; abundance: few; v_gene: TRBV10-3; CDR3nt: TGTGCCATCAGTGATATTGGGGGCCTGAACACTGAAGCTTTCTTT; CDR3aa: CAISDIGGLNTEAFF